This TCR beta chain emerged from a study of CD8 T cells in Susac syndrome. V was cut by 0 bases and J by 8 bases, with 4 bases left in between. The CDR3 loop spans 12 amino acids. The germline V gene has CDR1 KGHDR and CDR2 SFDVKD. The sequenced target, TCR beta, came from blood CD8+ and CD4+ T cells. When the RNA was reverse transcribed, random hexamers were used with an input of about 0.5 to 1 ug. The CDR3 of TCR beta was amplified by immunoSEQ multiplex PCR across 54 Vbeta and 13 Jbeta. TCRdb reprocessed the immunoSEQ multiplex PCR reads with MiXCR, giving one entry per CDR3 protein. Among 120,000 to 150,000 distinct CDR3 sequences, roughly 94% were seen once, and the ten largest hold over 0.07%.

The receptor was isolated from a human donor in good health. V is TRBV24-1 and J is TRBJ2-1; D unresolved. Sequenced: CD4+ T cells from PBMCs. CDR3 DNA: TGTGCCACCAGTGATTTGAGTCATGAGCAGTTCTTC. Encoded protein: CATSDLSHEQFF.